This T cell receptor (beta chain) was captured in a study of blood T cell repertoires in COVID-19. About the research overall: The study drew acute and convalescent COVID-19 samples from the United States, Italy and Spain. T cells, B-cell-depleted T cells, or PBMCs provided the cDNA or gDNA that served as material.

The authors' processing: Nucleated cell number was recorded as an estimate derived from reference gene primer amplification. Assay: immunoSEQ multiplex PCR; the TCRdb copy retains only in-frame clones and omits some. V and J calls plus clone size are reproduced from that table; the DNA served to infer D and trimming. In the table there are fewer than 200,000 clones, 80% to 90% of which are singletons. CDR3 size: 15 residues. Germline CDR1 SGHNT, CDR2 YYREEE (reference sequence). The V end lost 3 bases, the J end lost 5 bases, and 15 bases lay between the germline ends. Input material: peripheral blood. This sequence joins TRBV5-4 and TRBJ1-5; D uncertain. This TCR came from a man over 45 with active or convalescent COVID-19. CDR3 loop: CASSSSRELDQPQHF. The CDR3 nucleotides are TGTGCCAGCAGCTCCTCCCGGGAGCTGGATCAGCCCCAGCATTTT.